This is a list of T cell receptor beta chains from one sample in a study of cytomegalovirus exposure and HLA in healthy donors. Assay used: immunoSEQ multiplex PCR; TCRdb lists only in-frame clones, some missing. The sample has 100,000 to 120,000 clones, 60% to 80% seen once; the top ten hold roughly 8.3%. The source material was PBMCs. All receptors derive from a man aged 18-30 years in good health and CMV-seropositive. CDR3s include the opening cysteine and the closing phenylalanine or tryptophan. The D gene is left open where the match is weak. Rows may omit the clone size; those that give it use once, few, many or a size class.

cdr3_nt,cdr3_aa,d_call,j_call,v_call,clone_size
TGTGCCAGCACCTACAAGACAGGGGCGGGAGGCTACACCTTC,CASTYKTGAGGYTF,TRBD1,TRBJ1-2,TRBV6-5,NA
TGTGCCAGCTCACCGACAGCTAATCAGCCCCAGCATTTT,CASSPTANQPQHF,NA,TRBJ1-5,TRBV18,NA
TGTGCCAGCAGCCAAGCCGGTATGAACACTGAAGCTTTCTTT,CASSQAGMNTEAFF,NA,TRBJ1-1,TRBV14,NA
TGTGCCAGCAGTTTGGGGGGTTCGAGGACCGGGGAGCTGTTTTTT,CASSLGGSRTGELFF,NA,TRBJ2-2,TRBV28,few
TGTGCCAGCGGGGCCTGGGGGGCTGGGGCCAACGTCCTGACTTTC,CASGAWGAGANVLTF,NA,TRBJ2-6,TRBV9,NA
TGCAGCGTTGGGGAGAGTTACGAGCAGTACTTC,CSVGESYEQYF,NA,TRBJ2-7,TRBV29-1,NA
TGCGCCAGCACACGGGCGGGTACCCCAGATACGCAGTATTTT,CASTRAGTPDTQYF,NA,TRBJ2-3,TRBV5-1,NA
TGTGCCAGCAGCTTTAGCGGGGGAACAGATACGCAGTATTTT,CASSFSGGTDTQYF,TRBD2,TRBJ2-3,TRBV11-3,NA
TGTGCCACCGGGATTAATGAAAAACTGTTTTTT,CATGINEKLFF,NA,TRBJ1-4,TRBV6-5,few
TGTGCCAGTGAGAGCCAGGCAGGGGGAGTTGATGGCTACACCTTC,CASESQAGGVDGYTF,TRBD1,TRBJ1-2,TRBV2,NA
TGTGCCAGCAGCCTCGGGGAGTACCAAGAGACCCAGTACTTC,CASSLGEYQETQYF,NA,TRBJ2-5,TRBV4-2,NA
TGTGCCAGCAGCTCAGGGGTGGTAGAGACCCAGTACTTC,CASSSGVVETQYF,NA,TRBJ2-5,TRBV7-6,few
TGTGCCAGCATAAAACAGGGAGTGAACACTGAAGCTTTCTTT,CASIKQGVNTEAFF,NA,TRBJ1-1,TRBV6-6,few
TGTGCCAGCAGCGCGGGACCCCTACTATCAAGCACCTTC,CASSAGPLLSSTF,NA,TRBJ1-2,TRBV7-2,once
TGTGCCAGCAGCTTATTAGCGGGGGACACCGGGGAGCTGTTTTTT,CASSLLAGDTGELFF,TRBD2,TRBJ2-2,TRBV7-6,few
TGTGCCAGCAGCCCCCGACTAGCGGGGGGATCGAGTTGGCTCGAGCTGTTTTTT,CASSPRLAGGSSWLELFF,TRBD2,TRBJ2-2,TRBV9,NA
TGTGCCAGCAGCTTAGAGGGGGCCTTCACTGAAGCTTTCTTT,CASSLEGAFTEAFF,TRBD1,TRBJ1-1,TRBV7-9,NA
TGTGCCAGCAGTGCCGAAAAAGGACTAGGGGGGTGGGCCCAGTACTTC,CASSAEKGLGGWAQYF,NA,TRBJ2-5,TRBV2,NA
TGTGCCAGCAGCTTAGTTGCCCGGACAGGATTCTACGAGCAGTACTTC,CASSLVARTGFYEQYF,TRBD1,TRBJ2-7,TRBV11-3,NA
TGCAGCCATCCCCAGGACAGGGTGGGTGAGCAGTTCTTC,CSHPQDRVGEQFF,TRBD1,TRBJ2-1,TRBV29-1,once
TGCGCCAGCAGCCTTAGCGGGGGGTCAGTATCTGGGGCCAACGTCCTGACTTTC,CASSLSGGSVSGANVLTF,TRBD2,TRBJ2-6,TRBV4-1,few
TGTGCCAGCAGACCAGGGGTCACGAACACCGGGGAGCTGTTTTTT,CASRPGVTNTGELFF,NA,TRBJ2-2,TRBV28,NA
TGTGCCAGCAGCGCTACAGAGTACACCGGGGAGCTGTTTTTT,CASSATEYTGELFF,NA,TRBJ2-2,TRBV11-3,few
TGTGCCAGCAGCTTAGTTGGCGGGGGAGTTACGCAGTATTTT,CASSLVGGGVTQYF,TRBD2,TRBJ2-3,TRBV7-2,few
TGTGCCAGCAACGGGCAGGGGGCTAGGTCGGAAGCTTTCTTT,CASNGQGARSEAFF,TRBD1,TRBJ1-1,TRBV28,NA
TGTGCCAGCAGAATGACAGCGGGGGGGGGCGAGCAGTACTTC,CASRMTAGGGEQYF,TRBD2,TRBJ2-7,TRBV7-2,NA
TGTGCCTGGAGTATGAGCGGGGGGCGGGGAGATACGCAGTATTTT,CAWSMSGGRGDTQYF,TRBD2,TRBJ2-3,TRBV30,NA
TGTGCCAGCAGTCCCCCTCGAGTCACGGGGGGCTACACCTTC,CASSPPRVTGGYTF,NA,TRBJ1-2,TRBV7-9,NA
TGCGCCAGCAGCTGGTCGGGGGGAGGCACAGATACGCAGTATTTT,CASSWSGGGTDTQYF,TRBD2,TRBJ2-3,TRBV5-1,NA
TGTGCCACCAGCAGCCGACAGATCACAGATACGCAGTATTTT,CATSSRQITDTQYF,NA,TRBJ2-3,TRBV15,NA
TGCAGCGTTGAACGGGCAGGGCCAACTGAAGCTTTCTTT,CSVERAGPTEAFF,NA,TRBJ1-1,TRBV29-1,NA
TGTGCCAGCAGCCCCTGGGGGCTGAACACTGAAGCTTTCTTT,CASSPWGLNTEAFF,NA,TRBJ1-1,TRBV5-6,many
TGTGCCAGCAGTTACGGGGGACAATACAATGAGCAGTTCTTC,CASSYGGQYNEQFF,NA,TRBJ2-1,TRBV6-6,NA
TGTGCCAGCAGTGAGGCCGAGGGGACAGGGGTTATAGAGACCCAGTACTTC,CASSEAEGTGVIETQYF,TRBD1,TRBJ2-5,TRBV2,NA
TGTGCCAGCAGAATTGGGGCAAACACTGAAGCTTTCTTT,CASRIGANTEAFF,NA,TRBJ1-1,TRBV6-6,NA